The following is a TCR beta chain sequence with its context. Its target is unknown. This sample stems from a study of T cell repertoires in cytomegalovirus infection. Study-level findings and limits: Cumulated frequencies of public TCR beta families served to identify carriers of CMV plus the relevant HLA. In two of eight donors, the top clonotype was HLA-C-restricted CMV-specific.

TCRdb re-called the reads through MiXCR, storing one row per CDR3 protein. The data hold over 150,000 distinct CDR3 sequences, with about 21% observed a single time. Per germline, CDR1 SGHAT and CDR2 FQNNGV. With 3 bases removed from V and 4 bases from J, the gap between germline ends came to 9 bases. This CDR3 has 13 amino acids. Sequenced input: PBMCs. This clonotype was obtained from a human donor in good health (CMV status not recorded). Some clones in this sample may be carry-over from other donors' samples. The chain couples TRBV11-2 to TRBJ1-2; D remains ambiguous. This chain's CDR3 is CASSFPDTYGYTF. The CDR3 nucleotides read TGTGCCAGCAGCTTTCCAGATACCTATGGCTACACCTTC.